Shown below are 25 T cell receptor beta chains from a single sample sequenced in a study of cytomegalovirus exposure and HLA in healthy donors. Primers included in the PCR were 60 Vbeta and 13 Jbeta primers. The table came from immunoSEQ multiplex PCR; TCRdb's copy has only in-frame clones and leaves some out. The sample carries 140,000 or so clones, under 80% recorded once. Sample: PBMCs. These receptor sequences come from a man between 18 and 29 years old in good health and CMV-seropositive.

The chain couples TRBV7-6 to TRBJ2-1; D gene unclear. CDR1 SGHVS and CDR2 FNYEAQ come from the germline V gene. The length of the CDR3 is 14 residues. Trimming shortened V by 5 bases and J by 4 bases, and 12 bases separated the two germline ends. This chain's CDR3 is CASSHYSGYNEQFF. CDR3 bases: TGTGCCAGCAGCCATTATTCCGGTTACAATGAGCAGTTCTTC.

The V and J genes are TRBV5-1 and TRBJ2-3; TRBD1 matches 11 bases. The CDR3 spans 16 residues. Germline CDR1 is SGHRS and CDR2 is YFSETQ. With 1 base clipped from V and 4 bases from J, the junction kept 5 bases outside the gene matches. This chain's CDR3 is CASSLRTGGAADTQYF. In DNA, the CDR3 is TGCGCCAGCAGCTTGCGGACAGGGGGCGCAGCAGATACGCAGTATTTT.

The rearrangement links TRBV7-3 to TRBJ2-3, with 10 bases lining up with TRBD1. This CDR3 is built from 15 residues. Looked up from germline, CDR1 is SGHTA and CDR2 is FQGTGA. The junction had 4 bases not matched to a gene; V was cut back by 4 bases and J by 3 bases. The DNA of the CDR3 is TGTGCCAGCAGCTCCGACAGGGGGCGTACAGATACGCAGTATTTT. Translation gives CASSSDRGRTDTQYF.

The chain employs TRBV4-1 and TRBJ1-3; 11 bases are shared with TRBD1. Germline V gene lookup returns CDR1 MGHRA and CDR2 YSYEKL. The CDR3 contains 16 residues. Trimming took 10 bases from V and 2 from J; bases not matched to a gene: 10. Here the CDR3 reads CATRPGQGVTGNTIYF. In DNA form, the CDR3 reads TGCGCCACTCGTCCGGGACAGGGGGTAACTGGAAACACCATATATTTT.

This clone came up once. The sample contains more than one DNA sequence encoding this CDR3. This chain connects TRBV21-1 to TRBJ2-1; the listed D gene, TRBD2, was not tested against the DNA. TRBV21-1 represents a pseudogene. This CDR3 is 15 amino acids long. The CDR3: CASSTRCGPYNEQFF. The CDR3 region has the DNA TGTGCCAGCAGCACCCGGTGTGGTCCTTACAATGAGCAGTTCTTC.

This clone was detected a few times. The rearrangement links TRBV4-1 to TRBJ2-3, with a weak D call TRBD1 (6 bases). V shed 1 base and J shed 2 bases, with 13 bases lying between them. Germline CDR1 is MGHRA and CDR2 is YSYEKL. The CDR3 consists of 16 residues. The DNA of the CDR3 is TGCGCCAGCAGCCAAGTGGACAGACAGGACACAGATACGCAGTATTTT. Translated: CASSQVDRQDTDTQYF.

V usage is TRBV6-5 and J usage is TRBJ2-7, with D uncertain. The length of the CDR3 is 11 residues. Trimming removed 11 bases from V and 2 bases from J, with 10 bases in between. Looked up from germline, CDR1 is MNHEY and CDR2 is SVGAGI. The CDR3, as DNA: TGTGCCGGCGGAAGGCCCTACGAGCAGTACTTC. It codes for CAGGRPYEQYF.

V is TRBV6-7 and J is TRBJ1-1; D gene ambiguous. TRBV6-7 is flagged as an ORF with uncertain function. This CDR3 has 18 residues. The ends were cut back, 2 bases at V and 1 base at J, with 20 bases in the middle. Written as DNA, the CDR3 is TGTGCCAGCAGTTACCCGCTGAACACCTTCCGCGGGAACACTGAAGCTTTCTTT. Protein: CASSYPLNTFRGNTEAFF.

This clone was counted between two and nine times. The V call is TRBV28, the J call TRBJ2-3, with D maybe TRBD2 (5 bases). The germline CDR1 and CDR2 sequences are MDHEN and SYDVKM. The CDR3 contains 18 residues. The germline V and J ends were trimmed by 4 bases and 7 bases, with 27 bases remaining between them. As DNA, the CDR3 is TGTGCCAGCAGTTCCCCGAGAGGCGGAGAGGGCCCAAGCTATACGCAGTATTTT. Amino acid sequence: CASSSPRGGEGPSYTQYF. Based on the CDR3 plus reference TRBV28 and TRBJ2-3, the full variable domain is DVKVTQSSRYLVKRTGEKVFLECVQDMDHENMFWYRQDPGLGLRLIYFSYDVKMKEKGDIPEGYSVSREKKERFSLILESASTNQTSMYLCASSSPRGGEGPSYTQYFGPGTRLTVL.

V usage is TRBV11-2 and J usage is TRBJ1-3; no firm D call. Trimming removed 1 base at V and 0 bases at J, with 10 bases between. The CDR3 has 16 amino acids. Per the germline V gene, CDR1 is SGHAT and CDR2 is FQNNGV. The DNA for the CDR3 is TGTGCCAGCAGCTTAGGGTCCGGACTCTCTGGAAACACCATATATTTT. It specifies CASSLGSGLSGNTIYF.

V usage is TRBV15 and J usage is TRBJ2-7, with D possibly TRBD1 on 5 matching bases. Germline V gene sequence: CDR1 LNHNV, CDR2 YYDKDF (reference sequence). Trimming took 2 bases from V and 5 from J, leaving 16 bases between them. The CDR3 consists of 15 residues. The CDR3 sequence is CATSRSPIQADEQYF. The DNA of the CDR3 is TGTGCCACCAGCAGATCCCCTATACAGGCGGACGAGCAGTACTTC.

In its sample, this clone was seen a few times. The chain employs TRBV15 and TRBJ1-1; TRBD1 agrees at 7 bases. Unmatched junction bases numbered 11, after V lost 5 bases and J lost 5 bases. Per germline, CDR1 LNHNV and CDR2 YYDKDF (reference sequence). This CDR3 is 15 amino acids long. For the CDR3, the DNA is TGTGCCACCAGCTCTCAGTGGGGACAGCGGACTGAAGCTTTCTTT. This gives the protein CATSSQWGQRTEAFF.

The chain has TRBV11-2 and TRBJ2-4, with TRBD1 identical over 7 bases. Germline trimming cut 6 bases from V and 0 bases from J; bases unmatched to any gene: 8. The CDR3 has 16 residues. CDR1 and CDR2 from the germline V gene are SGHAT and FQNNGV. CDR3 sequence: CASRPTGQIAKNIQYF. The CDR3 bases are TGTGCCAGCAGACCGACGGGACAGATAGCCAAAAACATTCAGTACTTC.

The genes are TRBV9 and TRBJ2-7; D might be TRBD1 (6 bases). V shed 3 bases and J shed 7 bases, with 14 bases lying between them. Germline CDR1 SGDLS, CDR2 YYNGEE. This CDR3 contains 13 residues. The CDR3 DNA reads TGTGCCAGCAGCGCCCAGGGGACACGGGAGCAGTACTTC. Its protein product is CASSAQGTREQYF.

The chain combines TRBV5-5 with TRBJ1-4; TRBD1 aligns across 8 bases. The CDR3 sequence is 14 residues long. Germline CDR1 reads SGHKS; CDR2 reads YYEKEE (reference sequence). The V segment lost 2 bases and the J segment 5 bases; nucleotides outside the gene matches: 2. The CDR3 spells CASSFRDRNEKLFF. The CDR3 bases are TGTGCCAGCAGCTTCCGGGACAGGAATGAAAAACTGTTTTTT.

CDR3 sequence: CASSYSGGRETQYF. CDR3 DNA: TGTGCCAGCAGTTACTCGGGAGGCCGAGAGACCCAGTACTTC. The chain employs TRBV6-6 and TRBJ2-5; tentative D call: TRBD2 (6 bases). Trimming stripped 0 bases from V and 4 bases from J, with 9 bases between. CDR1 and CDR2 (germline): MNHNY, SVGAGI (reference sequence). This CDR3 contains 14 residues.

The table lists this clone with a few counts. The chain employs TRBV4-3 and TRBJ2-7; TRBD1 might be the D (6 bases). V dropped 3 bases and J dropped 6 bases, with 21 bases sitting between them. In germline, CDR1 is LGHNA, CDR2 YSLEER. The CDR3 extends over 16 amino acids. CDR3 in amino acids: CASSQAFGGLLSEQYF. DNA for the CDR3: TGCGCCAGCAGCCAGGCGTTTGGGGGCCTGTTAAGCGAGCAGTACTTC.

V and J are TRBV9 and TRBJ1-6; 7 bases map to TRBD1. The CDR3 contains 14 residues. After removal of 4 bases from V and 9 bases from J, the junction contained 7 bases not matched to a gene. From germline, CDR1 is SGDLS and CDR2 YYNGEE. The CDR3 region is CASSSRQGGSPLHF. CDR3 DNA sequence: TGTGCCAGCAGCTCCCGACAGGGAGGTTCACCCCTCCACTTT. The full variable domain, with the rest looked up from reference TRBV9 and TRBJ1-6, is DSGVTQTPKHLITATGQRVTLRCSPRSGDLSVYWYQQSLDQGLQFLIQYYNGEERAKGNILERFSAQQFPDLHSELNLSSLELGDSALYFCASSSRQGGSPLHFGNGTRLTVT.

The V and J genes are TRBV18 and TRBJ1-1, with D possibly being TRBD1 (5 bases). Trimming took 3 bases from V and 1 from J, leaving 9 bases between them. The germline V gene encodes CDR1 KGHSH and CDR2 LQKENI. The CDR3 runs 14 residues. The CDR3 nucleotides are TGTGCCAGCTCACCGTCAACAGGGAACACTGAAGCTTTCTTT. The encoded protein is CASSPSTGNTEAFF.

CDR3 bases: TGCGCCAGCAGCTTGCGGGGTTCTGAAGCTTTCTTT. Amino acid sequence: CASSLRGSEAFF. The V call is TRBV5-1, the J call TRBJ1-1; D ambiguous. The CDR3 is 12 residues long. The V gene's germline CDR1 is SGHRS and CDR2 YFSETQ. V lost 1 base, J lost 6 bases, and 7 bases lay in between.

The gene calls are TRBV27 and TRBJ1-3; D ambiguous. Germline values: CDR1 MNHEY, CDR2 SMNVEV (reference sequence). The CDR3 spans 16 residues. Deletions cut 6 bases from V and 0 bases from J, with 15 bases between. The CDR3 here is CASSPLGGSSGNTIYF. DNA of the CDR3: TGTGCCAGCAGCCCCCTTGGAGGCTCCTCTGGAAACACCATATATTTT.

This chain joins TRBV19 and TRBJ1-1; 7 bases map to TRBD1. CDR3 size: 15 residues. Germline V gene data show CDR1 as LNHDA and CDR2 as SQIVND (reference sequence). Trimming took 3 bases from V and 4 from J; bases not matched to a gene: 8. CDR3: CASSIKGAVSTEAFF. In nucleotides, the CDR3 is TGTGCCAGTAGTATTAAGGGGGCGGTGAGCACTGAAGCTTTCTTT.

In its sample, this clone was seen once. The chain employs TRBV4-1 and TRBJ2-1, with a tentative D call TRBD2 (7 bases). V was shortened by 4 bases and J by 0 bases, with 10 bases between the two germline ends. Germline V gene lookup returns CDR1 MGHRA and CDR2 YSYEKL. The CDR3 totals 15 residues. The CDR3 coding sequence is TGCGCCAGCAGCCGGGGGGGCAACTCCTACAATGAGCAGTTCTTC. Protein product: CASSRGGNSYNEQFF.

The V and J genes are TRBV7-2 and TRBJ2-1; TRBD2 matches 8 bases. The germline CDR1 and CDR2 sequences are SGHTA and FQGNSA. With V trimmed by 1 base and J by 8 bases, 13 bases remained unmatched. This CDR3 spans 17 amino acids. This CDR3 is CASSLGVLSGTRYEQFF. The CDR3 nucleotides read TGTGCCAGCAGCTTAGGGGTTTTATCCGGGACTAGATATGAGCAGTTCTTC.

The chain is built from TRBV4-1 and TRBJ1-3; D remains ambiguous. The CDR3 sequence is 13 residues long. Per germline, CDR1 MGHRA and CDR2 YSYEKL. The V gene lost 7 bases and the J gene lost 5 bases, with 12 bases spanning the gap. The CDR3 DNA reads as TGCGCCAGCACCTCAAACCAGAGAAACACCATATATTTT. Amino acids: CASTSNQRNTIYF.